This TCR beta chain was documented in a study of CXCR3-negative and CXCR3-positive naive CD8 T cells. Study context: Some 140 million TRB reads were obtained in total, which works out to about 1.5 +/- 0.3 million per library. Points from the study as a whole: Diversity was high in both naive subsets and much lower in memory cells. Relative to CXCR3-negative naive cells, CXCR3-positive naive cells had more hydrophobic TRB CDR3s. Naive cells that were CXCR3-negative or CXCR3-positive used TRBV-TRBJ genes alike, while memory cells diverged.

CD45RO-CCR7+CD27+CD95- was the phenotype of naive CD8+ T cells. With UMI labels, 5' RACE was used to prepare the TRB cDNA libraries. TCRdb reprocessed the 5' RACE reads and keeps a single row for each CDR3 protein, giving no DNA. The repertoire table contains roughly 140,000 distinct CDR3 sequences. As concerns this clonotype: Its antigen remains unidentified.

Germline CDR1 SEHNR, CDR2 FQNEAQ (reference sequence). The CDR3 covers 16 residues. The V call is TRBV7-9, the J call TRBJ1-5. The clonotype was recovered from a human donor in good health. Some clones in this sample may be carry-over from other donors' samples. Source material: naive CXCR3+ CD8+ T cells from blood. The subset is: CD45RO-CCR7+CD27+CD95- naive CD8+ T cells expressing CXCR3 (TNR3+). The CDR3 sequence is CASSDSVAAYNQPQHF.